The 6 T cell receptor beta chains below come from one sample, sequenced in a study of cytomegalovirus exposure and HLA in healthy donors. The table came from immunoSEQ multiplex PCR; TCRdb's copy has only in-frame clones and leaves some out. The sample shows approximately 72,000 clones, roughly 94% of them seen only once. The material sequenced was PBMCs. These receptors came from a woman under 30 in good health and CMV-seronegative.

With regard to this clone: This same CDR3 is encoded by further DNA sequences in the sample. The chain carries TRBV6-5 and TRBJ1-1; D remains unclear. Looked up from germline, CDR1 is MNHEY and CDR2 is SVGAGI. V dropped 3 bases and J dropped 1 base, with 6 bases sitting between them. This CDR3 comprises 13 residues. CDR3 residues: CASSYSRNTEAFF. The CDR3 coding sequence is TGTGCCAGCAGTTATTCCAGGAACACTGAAGCTTTCTTT.

Note on this clone: At one of its ends the junction is not consistent with the germline gene, which may arise from a read error. V is TRBV18 and J is TRBJ2-4; 7 bases fit TRBD2. This CDR3 comprises 13 residues. Germline values: CDR1 KGHSH, CDR2 LQKENI. CDR3 in DNA: TGTGCCAGCTCGCCACTAGCGCGGAACATTCAGTACTTC. This codes for CASSPLARNIQYF.

The chain employs TRBV5-1 and TRBJ2-1; D not resolved. Trimming cost V 1 base and J 4 bases, with 9 bases left between them. CDR1 SGHRS and CDR2 YFSETQ come from the germline V gene. This CDR3 is built from 14 residues. The CDR3 sequence is CASSLIAAYNEQFF. The CDR3 DNA reads TGCGCCAGCAGCTTGATAGCAGCTTACAATGAGCAGTTCTTC. Drawing the rest from reference TRBV5-1 and TRBJ2-1, the complete variable domain is KAGVTQTPRYLIKTRGQQVTLSCSPISGHRSVSWYQQTPGQGLQFLFEYFSETQRNKGNFPGRFSGRQFSNSRSEMNVSTLELGDSALYLCASSLIAAYNEQFFGPGTRLTVL.

This chain joins TRBV7-3 and TRBJ2-1; 9 bases match TRBD2. The trim removed 3 bases at V and 5 bases at J, leaving 8 bases unmatched. The CDR3 runs to 16 residues. The V gene's germline CDR1 is SGHTA and CDR2 FQGTGA. The CDR3 sequence is CASSLGPSGADNEQFF. The CDR3 region has the DNA TGTGCCAGCAGCTTGGGTCCTAGCGGGGCAGACAATGAGCAGTTCTTC.

This rearrangement joins TRBV30 to TRBJ1-6; no clear D gene. Germline values: CDR1 GTSNPN, CDR2 SVGIG (reference sequence). Trimming pared 0 bases from V and 13 bases from J, leaving 13 bases between. This CDR3 is 13 amino acids long. The CDR3 coding sequence is TGTGCCTGGAGTGTAAAATTATCGTCCCCCCTCCACTTT. This gives the protein CAWSVKLSSPLHF.

J is TRBJ1-2 and V is TRBV2, with a possible D match to TRBD1 (6 bases). V gave up 4 bases and J gave up 4 bases, with 7 bases separating them. CDR1 and CDR2 from the germline V gene are SNHLY and FYNNEI. This CDR3 region has 12 residues. The CDR3 here is CASSADSYGYTF. CDR3 bases: TGTGCCAGCAGTGCGGACAGCTATGGCTACACCTTC.